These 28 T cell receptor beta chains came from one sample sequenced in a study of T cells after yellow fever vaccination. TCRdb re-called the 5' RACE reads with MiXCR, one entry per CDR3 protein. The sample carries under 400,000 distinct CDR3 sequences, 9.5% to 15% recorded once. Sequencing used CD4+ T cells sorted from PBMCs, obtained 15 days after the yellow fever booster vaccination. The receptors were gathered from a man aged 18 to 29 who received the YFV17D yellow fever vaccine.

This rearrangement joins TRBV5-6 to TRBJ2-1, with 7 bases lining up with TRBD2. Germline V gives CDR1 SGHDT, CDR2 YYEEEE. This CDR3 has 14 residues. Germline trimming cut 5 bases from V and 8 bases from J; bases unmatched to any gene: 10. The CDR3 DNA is TGTGCCAGCAGAAAGACTAGCACGCTCTATGAGCAGTTCTTC. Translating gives CASRKTSTLYEQFF.

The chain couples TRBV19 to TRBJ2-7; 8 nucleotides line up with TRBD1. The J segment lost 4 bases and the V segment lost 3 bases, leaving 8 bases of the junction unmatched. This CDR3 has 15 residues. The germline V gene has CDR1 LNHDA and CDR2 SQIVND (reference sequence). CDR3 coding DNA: TGTGCCAGTAGTATCTCATCCAGGGGGCTGTACGAGCAGTACTTC. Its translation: CASSISSRGLYEQYF.

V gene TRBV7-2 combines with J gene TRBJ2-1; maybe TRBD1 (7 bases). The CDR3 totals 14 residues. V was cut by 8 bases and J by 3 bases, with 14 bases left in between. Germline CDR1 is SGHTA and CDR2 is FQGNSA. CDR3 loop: CASSTQGGYNEQFF. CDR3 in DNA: TGTGCCAGCTCCACCCAGGGGGGCTACAATGAGCAGTTCTTC.

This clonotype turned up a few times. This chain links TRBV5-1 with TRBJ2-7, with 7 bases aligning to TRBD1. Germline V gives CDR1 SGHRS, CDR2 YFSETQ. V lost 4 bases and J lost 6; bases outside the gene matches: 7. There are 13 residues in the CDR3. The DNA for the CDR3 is TGCGCCAGCAGCGATAACAGGGGCGGCGAGCAGTACTTC. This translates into CASSDNRGGEQYF.

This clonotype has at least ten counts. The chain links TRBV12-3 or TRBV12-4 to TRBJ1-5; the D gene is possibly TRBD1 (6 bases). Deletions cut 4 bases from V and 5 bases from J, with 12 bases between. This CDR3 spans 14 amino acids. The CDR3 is CASSSRGPDQPQHF. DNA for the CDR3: TGTGCCAGCAGTTCCAGGGGCCCTGATCAGCCCCAGCATTTT.

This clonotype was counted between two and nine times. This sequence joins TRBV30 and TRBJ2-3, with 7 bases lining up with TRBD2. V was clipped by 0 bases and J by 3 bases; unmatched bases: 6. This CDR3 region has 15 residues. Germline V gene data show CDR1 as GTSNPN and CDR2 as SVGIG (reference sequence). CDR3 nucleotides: TGTGCCTGGAGTGTAGGCGGGGGAAGAACAGATACGCAGTATTTT. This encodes CAWSVGGGRTDTQYF.

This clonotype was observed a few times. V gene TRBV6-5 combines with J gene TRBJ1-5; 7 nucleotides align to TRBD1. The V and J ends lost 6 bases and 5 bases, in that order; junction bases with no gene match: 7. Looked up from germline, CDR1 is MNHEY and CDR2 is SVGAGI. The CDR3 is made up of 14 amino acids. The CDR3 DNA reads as TGTGCCAGCAGCCGACAGGGTAGGGATCAGCCCCAGCATTTT. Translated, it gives CASSRQGRDQPQHF.

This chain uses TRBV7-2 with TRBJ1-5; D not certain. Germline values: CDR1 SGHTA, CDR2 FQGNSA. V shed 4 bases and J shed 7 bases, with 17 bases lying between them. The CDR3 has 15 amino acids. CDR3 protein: CASSSTAPDPQPQHF. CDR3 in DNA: TGTGCCAGCAGCTCAACGGCGCCGGACCCGCAGCCCCAGCATTTT.

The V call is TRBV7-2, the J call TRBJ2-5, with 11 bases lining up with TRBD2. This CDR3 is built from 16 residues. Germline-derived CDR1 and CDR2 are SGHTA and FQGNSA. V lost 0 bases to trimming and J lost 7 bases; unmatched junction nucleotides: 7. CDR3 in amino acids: CASSLAPGTSGGTQYF. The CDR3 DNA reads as TGTGCCAGCAGCTTAGCCCCTGGGACTAGCGGAGGGACCCAGTACTTC. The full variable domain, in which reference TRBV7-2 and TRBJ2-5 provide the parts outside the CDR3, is GAGVSQSPSNKVTEKGKDVELRCDPISGHTALYWYRQSLGQGLEFLIYFQGNSAPDKSGLPSDRFSAERTGGSVSTLTIQRTQQEDSAVYLCASSLAPGTSGGTQYFGPGTRLLVL.

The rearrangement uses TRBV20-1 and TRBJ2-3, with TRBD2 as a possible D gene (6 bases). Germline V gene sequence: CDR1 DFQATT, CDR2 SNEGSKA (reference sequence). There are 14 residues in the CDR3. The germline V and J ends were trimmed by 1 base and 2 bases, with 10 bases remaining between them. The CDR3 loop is CSARAGLYTDTQYF. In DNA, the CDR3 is TGCAGTGCTAGAGCGGGACTTTACACAGATACGCAGTATTTT.

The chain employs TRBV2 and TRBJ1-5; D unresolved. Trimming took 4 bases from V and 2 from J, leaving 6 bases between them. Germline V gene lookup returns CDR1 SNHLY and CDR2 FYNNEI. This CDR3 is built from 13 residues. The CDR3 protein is CASSVSRNQPQHF. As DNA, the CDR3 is TGTGCCAGCAGTGTTAGCCGCAATCAGCCCCAGCATTTT.

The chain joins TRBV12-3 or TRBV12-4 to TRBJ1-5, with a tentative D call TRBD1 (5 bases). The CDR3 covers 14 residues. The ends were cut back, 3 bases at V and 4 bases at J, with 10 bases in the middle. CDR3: CASSLGPLNQPQHF. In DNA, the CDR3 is TGTGCCAGCAGTTTGGGGCCGCTTAATCAGCCCCAGCATTTT.

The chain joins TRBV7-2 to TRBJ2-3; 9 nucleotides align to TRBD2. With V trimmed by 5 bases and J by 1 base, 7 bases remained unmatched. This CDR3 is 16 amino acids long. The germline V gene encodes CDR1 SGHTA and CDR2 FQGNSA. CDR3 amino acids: CASSPPRLAGTDTQYF. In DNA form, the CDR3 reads TGTGCCAGCAGCCCGCCCCGACTAGCGGGCACAGATACGCAGTATTTT.

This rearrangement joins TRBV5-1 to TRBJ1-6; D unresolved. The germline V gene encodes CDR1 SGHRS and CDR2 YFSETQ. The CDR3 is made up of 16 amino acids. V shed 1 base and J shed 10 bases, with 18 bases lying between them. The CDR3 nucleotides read TGCGCCAGCAGCTTGTATGCGGATTCGGTAGGATCACCCCTCCACTTT. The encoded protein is CASSLYADSVGSPLHF.

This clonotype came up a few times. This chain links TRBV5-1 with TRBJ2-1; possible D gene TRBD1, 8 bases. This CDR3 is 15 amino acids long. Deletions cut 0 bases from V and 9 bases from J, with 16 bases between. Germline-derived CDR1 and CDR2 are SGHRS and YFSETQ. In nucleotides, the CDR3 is TGCGCCAGCAGCTTGGGGGTGACAGGGGAGGGTGAGCAGTTCTTC. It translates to CASSLGVTGEGEQFF.

The CDR3 DNA sequence: TGTGCCAGCGGGGGTTGGGTAACCAATCAGCCCCAGCATTTT. Encoded protein: CASGGWVTNQPQHF. The V call is TRBV7-8, the J call TRBJ1-5; weak D call: TRBD1 (5 bases). The CDR3 loop spans 14 amino acids. Trimming left V 8 bases short and J 3 bases short, with 14 bases between. The germline V gene encodes CDR1 SGHVS and CDR2 FQNEAQ.

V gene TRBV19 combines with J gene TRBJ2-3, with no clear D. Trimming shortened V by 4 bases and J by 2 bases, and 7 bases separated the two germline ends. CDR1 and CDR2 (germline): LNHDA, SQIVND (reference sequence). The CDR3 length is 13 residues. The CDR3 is CASSTRTTDTQYF. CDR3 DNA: TGTGCCAGTAGTACCCGGACCACAGATACGCAGTATTTT.

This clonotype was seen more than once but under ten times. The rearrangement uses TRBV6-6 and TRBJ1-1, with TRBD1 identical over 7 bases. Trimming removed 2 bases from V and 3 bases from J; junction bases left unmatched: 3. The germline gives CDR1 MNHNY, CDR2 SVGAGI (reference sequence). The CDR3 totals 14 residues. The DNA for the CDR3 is TGTGCCAGCAGTTACCCCAGGGGGGACACTGAAGCTTTCTTT. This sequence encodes CASSYPRGDTEAFF.

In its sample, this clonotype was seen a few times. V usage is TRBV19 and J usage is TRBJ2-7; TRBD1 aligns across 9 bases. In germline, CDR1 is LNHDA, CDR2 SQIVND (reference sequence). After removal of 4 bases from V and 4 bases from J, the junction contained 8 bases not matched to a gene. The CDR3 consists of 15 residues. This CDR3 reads CASSRSRGQGYEQYF. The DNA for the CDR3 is TGTGCCAGTAGTAGGAGCCGAGGACAGGGGTACGAGCAGTACTTC. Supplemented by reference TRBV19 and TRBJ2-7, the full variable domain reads DGGITQSPKYLFRKEGQNVTLSCEQNLNHDAMYWYRQDPGQGLRLIYYSQIVNDFQKGDIAEGYSVSREKKESFPLTVTSAQKNPTAFYLCASSRSRGQGYEQYFGPGTRLTVT.

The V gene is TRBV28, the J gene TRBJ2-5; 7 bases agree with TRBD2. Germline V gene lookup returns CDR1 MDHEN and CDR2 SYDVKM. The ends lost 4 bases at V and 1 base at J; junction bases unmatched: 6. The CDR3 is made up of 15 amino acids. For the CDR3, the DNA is TGTGCCAGCAGTTGGGGGAGGGGTCCCCAAGAGACCCAGTACTTC. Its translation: CASSWGRGPQETQYF.

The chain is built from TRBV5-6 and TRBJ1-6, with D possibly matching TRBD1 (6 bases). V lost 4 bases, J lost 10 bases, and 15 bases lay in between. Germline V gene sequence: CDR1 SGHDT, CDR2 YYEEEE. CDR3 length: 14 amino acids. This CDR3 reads CASSEGQIISPLHF. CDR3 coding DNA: TGTGCCAGCAGCGAAGGACAGATAATCTCACCCCTCCACTTT.

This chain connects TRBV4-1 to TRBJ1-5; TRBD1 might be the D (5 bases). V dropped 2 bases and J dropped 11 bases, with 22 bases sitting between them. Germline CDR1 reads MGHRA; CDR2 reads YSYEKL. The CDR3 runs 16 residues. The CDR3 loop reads CASSQPGGVPGGTQHF. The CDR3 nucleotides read TGCGCCAGCAGCCAACCCGGGGGAGTCCCAGGTGGGACCCAGCATTTT.

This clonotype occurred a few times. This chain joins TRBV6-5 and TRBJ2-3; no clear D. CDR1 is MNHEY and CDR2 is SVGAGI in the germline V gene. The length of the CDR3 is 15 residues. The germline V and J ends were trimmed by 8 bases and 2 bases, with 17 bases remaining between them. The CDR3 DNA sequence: TGTGCCAGCGGAAAGGGCCTAAACCCCACAGATACGCAGTATTTT. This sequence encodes CASGKGLNPTDTQYF.

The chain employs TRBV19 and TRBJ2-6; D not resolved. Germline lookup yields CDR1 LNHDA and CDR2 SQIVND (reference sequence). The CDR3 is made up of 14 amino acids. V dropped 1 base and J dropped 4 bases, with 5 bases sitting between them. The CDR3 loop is CASSIAWGANVLTF. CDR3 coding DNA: TGTGCCAGTAGTATAGCGTGGGGGGCCAACGTCCTGACTTTC. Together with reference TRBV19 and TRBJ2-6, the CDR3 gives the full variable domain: DGGITQSPKYLFRKEGQNVTLSCEQNLNHDAMYWYRQDPGQGLRLIYYSQIVNDFQKGDIAEGYSVSREKKESFPLTVTSAQKNPTAFYLCASSIAWGANVLTFGAGSRLTVL.

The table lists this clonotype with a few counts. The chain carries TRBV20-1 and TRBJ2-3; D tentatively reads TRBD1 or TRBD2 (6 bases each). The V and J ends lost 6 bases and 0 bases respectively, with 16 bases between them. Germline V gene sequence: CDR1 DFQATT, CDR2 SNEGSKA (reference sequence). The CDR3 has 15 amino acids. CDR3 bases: TGCAGTGCAAGGGGGGCGGTACCTAGCACAGATACGCAGTATTTT. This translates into CSARGAVPSTDTQYF.

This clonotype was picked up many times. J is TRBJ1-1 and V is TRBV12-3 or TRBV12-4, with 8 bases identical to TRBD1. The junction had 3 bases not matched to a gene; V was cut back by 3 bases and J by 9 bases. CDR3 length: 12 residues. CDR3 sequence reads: CASSFSGGKAFF. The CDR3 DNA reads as TGTGCCAGCAGTTTCTCAGGGGGCAAAGCTTTCTTT.

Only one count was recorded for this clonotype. DNA for the CDR3: TGCAGCGTTGCAACTTCCATATGGTTGGGGATCACTGAAGCTTTCTTT. Translated: CSVATSIWLGITEAFF. The J gene is TRBJ1-1, the V gene TRBV29-1, with D hard to call. The V end was cut by 4 bases, the J end by 4 bases, with 22 bases between. The CDR3 has 16 residues. Germline V CDR1 and CDR2: SQVTM, ANQGSEA.

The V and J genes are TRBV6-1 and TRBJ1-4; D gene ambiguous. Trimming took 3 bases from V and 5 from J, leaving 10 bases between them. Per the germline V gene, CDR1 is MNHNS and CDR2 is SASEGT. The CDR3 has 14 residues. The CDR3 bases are TGTGCCAGCAGTGAGGAACAGCCAAATGAAAAACTGTTTTTT. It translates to CASSEEQPNEKLFF.